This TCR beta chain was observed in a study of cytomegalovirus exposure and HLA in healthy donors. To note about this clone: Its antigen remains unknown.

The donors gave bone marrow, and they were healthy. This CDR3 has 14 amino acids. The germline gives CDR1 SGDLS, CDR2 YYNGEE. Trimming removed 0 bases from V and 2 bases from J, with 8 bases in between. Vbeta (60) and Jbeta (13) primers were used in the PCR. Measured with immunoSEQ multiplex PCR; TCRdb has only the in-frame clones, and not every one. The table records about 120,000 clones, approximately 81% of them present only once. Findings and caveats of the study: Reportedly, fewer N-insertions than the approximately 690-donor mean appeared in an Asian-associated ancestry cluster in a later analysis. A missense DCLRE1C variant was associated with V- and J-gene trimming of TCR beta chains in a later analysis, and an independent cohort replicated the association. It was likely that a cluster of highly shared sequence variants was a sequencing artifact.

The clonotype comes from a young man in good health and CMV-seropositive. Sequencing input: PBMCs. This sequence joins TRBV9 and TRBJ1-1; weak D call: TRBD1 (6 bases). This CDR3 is CASSVDRANTEAFF. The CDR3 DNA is TGTGCCAGCAGCGTAGACAGGGCCAACACTGAAGCTTTCTTT.